The clone carrying this T cell receptor (beta chain) came up many times. This CDR3 has 15 amino acids. The junction had 9 bases not matched to a gene; V was cut back by 5 bases and J by 2 bases. The V gene's germline CDR1 is DFQATT and CDR2 SNEGSKA (reference sequence). The sample belongs to a study of T cells in Graves' hyperthyroidism and ophthalmopathy. The investigators amplified TCR beta CDR3 regions from RNA transcripts. The study used the HTBI primer set for a first-round RT-PCR of the TCR CDR3. Via MiXCR, TCRdb re-called the multiplex PCR reads, giving one row per CDR3 protein. The table records about 770,000 distinct CDR3 sequences, roughly a sixth of them present only once.

The genes are TRBV20-1 and TRBJ2-1; 7 nucleotides match TRBD2. The source material was blood. This TCR derives from a woman in her forties or fifties with Graves' hyperthyroidism that later progressed to Graves' ophthalmopathy. The CDR3 coding sequence is TGCAGTGCTCGCAAGCCGGGGGGACCCTACAATGAGCAGTTCTTC. Residues: CSARKPGGPYNEQFF.